These 10 T cell receptor beta chains were sequenced from one sample in a study of T-cell memory formation after mild COVID-19. MiXCR, applied by TCRdb to the 5' RACE reads, yields one record per CDR3 protein. The table lists hundreds of thousands of distinct CDR3 sequences, approximately 21% of them singletons. Sequenced: PBMCs or a T cell subset sorted from them (not recorded which). The receptors originated from an adult woman who had mild COVID-19 (a few samples of this study predate the infection). Cell type and time point are not known.

The chain employs TRBV18 and TRBJ2-7; D possibly corresponds to TRBD2 (6 bases). CDR1 is KGHSH and CDR2 is LQKENI in the germline V gene. The CDR3 loop spans 14 amino acids. Trimming stripped 3 bases from V and 1 base from J, with 10 bases between. CDR3 protein: CASSPAGNSYEQYF. The CDR3, as DNA: TGTGCCAGCTCACCGGCGGGGAATTCCTACGAGCAGTACTTC.

The table lists this clonotype with a few counts. V and J are TRBV5-1 and TRBJ2-1, with 7 bases lining up with TRBD2. The V segment lost 3 bases and the J segment 7 bases; nucleotides outside the gene matches: 16. This CDR3 is built from 17 residues. Looked up from germline, CDR1 is SGHRS and CDR2 is YFSETQ. The DNA for the CDR3 is TGCGCCAGCAGCTCGGCCGTAAGGGCGGGAGTTGTTAATGAGCAGTTCTTC. Its protein is CASSSAVRAGVVNEQFF.

The rearrangement uses TRBV24-1 and TRBJ2-5; 8 bases fit TRBD1. Trimming cost V 4 bases and J 4 bases; bases outside gene matches: 4. CDR1 and CDR2 (germline): KGHDR, SFDVKD. There are 14 residues in the CDR3. In DNA, the CDR3 is TGTGCCACCAGTGACGGGGACAGGCTAGAGACCCAGTACTTC. This translates into CATSDGDRLETQYF.

CDR3 bases: TGTGCCTGGAGTCCAGTTTCCTCTGGAAACACCATATATTTT. It is translated as CAWSPVSSGNTIYF. The chain joins TRBV30 to TRBJ1-3; no clear D gene. Germline V gene sequence: CDR1 GTSNPN, CDR2 SVGIG (reference sequence). CDR3 length: 14 amino acids. The V end lost 2 bases, the J end lost 0 bases, and 8 bases lay between the germline ends.

The rearrangement joins TRBV12-3 or TRBV12-4 to TRBJ2-7; D is possibly TRBD2 (6 bases). V was trimmed by 6 bases and J by 6 bases, leaving 15 bases between them. The CDR3 totals 13 residues. This CDR3 is CASSIGPRGEQYF. The CDR3 DNA follows: TGTGCCAGCAGCATCGGACCGCGGGGCGAGCAGTACTTC.

J is TRBJ2-1 and V is TRBV7-9; 10 positions match TRBD2. Germline trimming cut 3 bases from V and 6 bases from J; bases unmatched to any gene: 5. The CDR3 is 15 residues long. Germline V gene sequence: CDR1 SEHNR, CDR2 FQNEAQ (reference sequence). The CDR3 coding sequence is TGTGCCAGCAGCTTCTTAATAGCGGGGGGCAATGAGCAGTTCTTC. Its translation is CASSFLIAGGNEQFF.

The rearrangement links TRBV5-1 to TRBJ1-1, with a tentative D call TRBD1 (6 bases). CDR1 is SGHRS, CDR2 YFSETQ, per germline. This CDR3 is 18 amino acids long. Trimming removed 3 bases at V and 0 bases at J, with 21 bases between. The chain's CDR3 is CASSSSFGGAAMNTEAFF. The CDR3 DNA follows: TGCGCCAGCAGCTCATCCTTCGGGGGGGCGGCCATGAACACTGAAGCTTTCTTT.

The chain recombines TRBV5-1 with TRBJ2-4; 7 bases map to TRBD1. This CDR3 spans 14 amino acids. Unmatched junction bases numbered 6, after V lost 2 bases and J lost 7 bases. Germline CDR1 SGHRS, CDR2 YFSETQ. CDR3 protein: CASSLTGVDNIQYF. Here the CDR3 DNA reads TGCGCCAGCAGCTTAACAGGGGTGGACAACATTCAGTACTTC.

This clonotype was detected once. CDR3 sequence reads: CASSTTGASNTEAFF. CDR3 in DNA: TGTGCCAGCAGTACTACAGGGGCCTCGAACACTGAAGCTTTCTTT. The V call is TRBV12-3 or TRBV12-4, the J call TRBJ1-1, with TRBD1 identical over 7 bases. J lost 1 base, V lost 5 bases, and 7 bases had no gene match. CDR3 length: 15 amino acids.

This chain uses TRBV20-1 with TRBJ2-4; D ambiguous. Looked up from germline, CDR1 is DFQATT and CDR2 is SNEGSKA (reference sequence). This CDR3 contains 14 residues. Trimming removed 3 bases at V and 1 base at J, with 10 bases between. In nucleotides, the CDR3 is TGCAGTGCTAGCCACACAAGGGCCAAAAACATTCAGTACTTC. The encoded protein is CSASHTRAKNIQYF.